This TCR beta chain derives from a study of shared clonotypes between healthy human individuals (dated by TCRdb to about 2020). Background for the entire study: A few men and two women, aged 18 to 49 years, made up the cohort. Per donor, three plates each were used for CD4 naive and CD4 memory, two for CD8 naive, and one for CD8 memory. To estimate repertoire size and how much clonotypes are shared between individuals, the study performed deep sequencing of blood TCR repertoires from about five healthy adults. To increase sequencing depth and limit assay-specific biases, different laboratories used diverse techniques to prepare libraries and sequence TCR repertoires. Each donor's leukapheresis produced roughly between roughly 0.85 and 9.5 billion PBMCs.

Using the deep immunoSEQ assay, TCR CDR3 regions were amplified from genomic DNA by multiplex PCR. For each cell subset, the extracted genomic DNA was distributed evenly across all wells of several immunoSEQ 96-well plates, and each plate served as one replicate. For sorted subsets, 150 to 250 ng of genomic DNA, equivalent to tens of thousands of T cell genomes, went into each replicate PCR. Purified libraries were quantified with a Qubit 3.0 fluorometer, sized on a Bioanalyzer 2100, and re-quantified with the KAPA Library Quantification kit. Each immunoSEQ 96-well plate was sequenced on its own single-read 150-cycle Illumina NextSeq 550 flow cell. The authors' analysis ran thus. The immunoSEQ output contained only junctional sequences without quality scores, so filtering could not match that applied to full-length reads. To assign V/J genes and CDR3, sequences were annotated using PyIR, a Python wrapper for IgBLAST v1.9, with IMGT germline references. Reads were removed for weak V/J assignments (E-value above 1e-6), missing CDR3, stop codons, out-of-frame junctions, or ambiguous translated residues. V3J clonotypes were defined as sequences sharing an identical inferred V gene, J gene, and CDR3 amino acid sequence. The percentage overlap between two repertoires was calculated by dividing the number of shared unique clonotypes by the size of the smaller repertoire. Three approaches were used to assess repertoire richness: RTK rarefaction, the Chao1 estimator, and Recon v2.1 estimates of unobserved clonotypes. For all TCRbeta clonotypes obtained by the gDNA method from a handful of donors, generation probabilities were computed with OLGA. The table was pulled from immuneACCESS by TCRdb, which kept in-frame rearrangements only. Such tables lose some clones; where checked, under half of the loss comes from unresolved V genes, and the rest has no known cause. The V and J calls and the clone size are those of that table, but D and trimming were determined from the DNA. The sample yields 2 million to 3 million clones; roughly 93% were counted once. Of the sample, 0.36% is held by the ten largest clones.

Healthy HIV-negative adults with no recently reported acute infections or vaccinations were included as donors. Every donor was a Caucasian adult residing in Nashville, Tennessee, USA. CD4+ T cells were enriched through magnetic negative selection, after which naive cells were positively selected on CD45RA and the remaining negative fraction served as the memory subset. Blood was obtained by leukapheresis, after which PBMCs were separated by Ficoll-Histopaque density gradient centrifugation and cryopreserved in liquid nitrogen vapor phase. Analytical flow cytometry was used to check the purity and quantity of each magnetically sorted T cell population. Genomic DNA was isolated from every sorted fraction and measured by UV absorbance on a Nanodrop 2000c. Counted from cysteine to phenylalanine, this CDR3 has 13 amino acids. Only the CDR3 DNA stays, 39 bases, in frame from base 1. CDR1 and CDR2 are read off the germline V gene as MGHRA and YSYEKL. V is clipped by 4 bases and J by 2 bases, and the sequence between their germline boundaries is 8 bases long.

Note on this clone: Its antigen has not been determined. Per-base qualities were not stored, and no clone one base away is much larger.

What the research found in general, with its limitations: Naive subsets generally had larger estimated clonotype richness than memory subsets. When a handful of donors were compared, the shared fraction of clonotypes was 5% to 6.5% for naive CD4, about 4% for naive CD8, more than 2% for memory CD4, and 0.4% for memory CD8. Pairwise subsampling led to the expectation that sequencing depth would affect the degree of clonotype sharing among donors. Because the study included a small number of donors, the genetic and exposure-history diversity represented was limited. Sampling was limited to blood, and TCR repertoires in tissue likely differ from TCR repertoires in blood. Rarefaction of sorted-subset datasets indicated incomplete sequencing despite the large sequencing depth. Compared with non-shared clonotypes, clonotypes shared by all four sorted-subset donors had higher generation probabilities.

The TCR originated in a young man in good health. Some clones in this sample may be carry-over from other donors' samples. Input material: naive CD4+ T cells from PBMCs. The cell subset or site label, read with the paper, signifies: CD45RA+ positively selected. The V gene is TRBV4-1 and the J gene is TRBJ2-5; the D gene is possibly TRBD1, with 5 bases matching. The nucleotides are TGCGCCAGCAGCCGGACATCTCAAGAGACCCAGTACTTC. Its protein product is CASSRTSQETQYF.